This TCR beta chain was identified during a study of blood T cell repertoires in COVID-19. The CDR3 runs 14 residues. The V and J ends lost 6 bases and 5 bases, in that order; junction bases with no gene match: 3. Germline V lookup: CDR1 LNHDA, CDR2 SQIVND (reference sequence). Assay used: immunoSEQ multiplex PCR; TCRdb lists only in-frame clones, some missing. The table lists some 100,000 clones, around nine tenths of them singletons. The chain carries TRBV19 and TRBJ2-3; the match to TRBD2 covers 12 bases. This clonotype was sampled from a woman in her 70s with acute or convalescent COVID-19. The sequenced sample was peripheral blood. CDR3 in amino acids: CASSVTSGGDTQYF. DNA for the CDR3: TGTGCCAGTAGCGTGACTAGCGGGGGAGATACGCAGTATTTT.